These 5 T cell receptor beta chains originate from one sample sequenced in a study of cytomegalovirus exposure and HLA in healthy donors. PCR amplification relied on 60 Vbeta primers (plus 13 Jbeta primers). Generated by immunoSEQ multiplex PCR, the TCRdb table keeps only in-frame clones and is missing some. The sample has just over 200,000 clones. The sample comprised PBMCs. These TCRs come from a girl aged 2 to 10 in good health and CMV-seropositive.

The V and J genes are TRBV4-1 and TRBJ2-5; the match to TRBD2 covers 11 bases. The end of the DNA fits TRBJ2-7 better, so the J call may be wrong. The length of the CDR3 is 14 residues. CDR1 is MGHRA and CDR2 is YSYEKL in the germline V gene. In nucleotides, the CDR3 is TGCGCCAGCAGCCAAGTAGGGACTAGCGGCGAGCAGTACTTC. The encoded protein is CASSQVGTSGEQYF.

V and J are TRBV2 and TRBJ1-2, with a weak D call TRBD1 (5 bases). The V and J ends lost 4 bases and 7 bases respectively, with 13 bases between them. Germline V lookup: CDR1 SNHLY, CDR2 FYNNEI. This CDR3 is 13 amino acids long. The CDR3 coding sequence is TGTGCCAGCAGTGCGGGGGTCCCCTTTGGCTACACCTTC. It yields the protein CASSAGVPFGYTF.

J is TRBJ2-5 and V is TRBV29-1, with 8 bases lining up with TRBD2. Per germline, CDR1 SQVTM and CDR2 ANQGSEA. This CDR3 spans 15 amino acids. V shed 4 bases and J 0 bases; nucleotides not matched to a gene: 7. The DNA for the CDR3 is TGCAGCGTTGTTGGGTCGGGAGGGTACCAAGAGACCCAGTACTTC. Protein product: CSVVGSGGYQETQYF.

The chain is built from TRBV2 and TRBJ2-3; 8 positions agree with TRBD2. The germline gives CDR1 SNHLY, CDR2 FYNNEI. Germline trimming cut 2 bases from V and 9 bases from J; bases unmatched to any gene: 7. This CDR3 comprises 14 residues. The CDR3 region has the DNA TGTGCCAGCAGTGAAACGGCGCGGGAGGAAACGCAGTATTTT. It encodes CASSETAREETQYF.

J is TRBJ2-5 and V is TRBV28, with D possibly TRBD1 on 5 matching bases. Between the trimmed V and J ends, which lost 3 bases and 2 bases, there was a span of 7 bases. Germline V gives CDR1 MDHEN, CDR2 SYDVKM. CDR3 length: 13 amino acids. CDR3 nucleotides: TGTGCCAGCAGTTTGCGACAGCAAGAGACCCAGTACTTC. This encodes CASSLRQQETQYF.